The source of this T cell receptor beta chain is a study of vaccination effects on CD4 cells after COVID-19 (dated by TCRdb to the early 2020s). Regarding the study in general: Two doses of either the BNT162b2 or the mRNA-1273 mRNA SARS-CoV-2 vaccine were administered to participants. The Oncomine TCR Beta short-read assay on an Illumina iSeq 100 was used to sequence cultures from other donors in the study. Altogether, over 9 COVID-19 convalescent patients and several SARS-CoV-2-naive healthy vaccine recipients made up the full study. Pre-vaccine samples were collected from a couple of convalescent patients 16 days and one week before the first dose, corresponding to 142 and 148 days after COVID-19 diagnosis. In both COVID-19 convalescent patients and infection-naive vaccine recipients, the study compared SARS-CoV-2 spike-specific CD4+ TCR repertoires from before mRNA vaccination with those from after it. Results and caveats for the whole study, not just this receptor: In convalescent patients, the post-vaccine spike-reactive repertoire was composed mainly of new vaccine-induced clones that were largely distinct from infection-induced clones. At late post-vaccination timepoints, both infection-induced and vaccine-induced clones showed marked clonal contraction, consistent with waning T cell responses. Only a small number of convalescent patients were included, and no early post-infection timepoints were available, which limited the study.

The CDR3 starts with the cysteine, ends with the phenylalanine, and has 16 residues. Only the CDR3 portion is preserved as DNA: 48 bases, with reading frame beginning at the first base. Trimming takes 4 bases from V and 4 bases from J, and the germline ends sit 18 bases apart. Looking up the germline V gene yields CDR1 SGHRS and CDR2 YFSETQ. In the ViraFEST assay, PBMC were stimulated with viral peptide pools, and antigen-specific CD4+ T cell clonotypes were then identified by expansion using TCR sequencing. After roughly 11 days of culture, CD4+ T cells were isolated with the EasySep CD4+ T cell isolation kit. Convalescent patients had PCR-confirmed SARS-CoV-2 infection between March and December 2020, before Alpha, Beta and Delta variants emerged in the United States. Some 2 million PBMC per well were cultured in IMDM with about 5.4% human AB serum, around 9.1 IU/ml IL-2 and gentamicin, plus 10 ug/ml peptides. A peptide pool from HIV-1 Nef was used as the negative control culture condition. On days 3 and 7, half of the culture medium was replaced with fresh IL-2-containing medium. Unless otherwise noted, each peptide stimulation condition was cultured in triplicate wells. Using Ficoll-Paque Plus gradient centrifugation, PBMC were separated from whole blood and then either used fresh or cryopreserved at -140C. Genomic DNA was extracted from cultured CD4+ T cells with the QIAamp micro DNA kit.

Turning to this clone: Its antigen remains undetermined. Nothing much larger sits one base from this clone, and base qualities are not available.

Library preparation used the immunoSEQ multiplex PCR assay. DNA from the cultured, isolated CD4+ T cells was subjected to TCR beta CDR3 sequencing. From the authors' description of their analysis: The analysis removed non-productive TCR sequences, trimmed reads to the CDR3 region, and retained only CDR3s that were 7 or more amino acids long. The MANAFEST web app was used to pick out antigen-specific clonotypes by comparing their expansion in peptide wells with that in reference cultures. Positive clones required FDR<0.05 expansion versus reference and all other wells, odds ratio above 5, and frequency above 0.1% in two replicate wells. A clonotype was called cross-reactive if it was significantly expanded both in SARS-CoV-2 spike wells and in at least one common cold coronavirus spike condition. CDR3 similarity was assessed by Levenshtein distance with the stringdist R package, and unrooted trees were built with ape in R 3.6.1. TCRdb holds this immuneACCESS table with in-frame rearrangements only. Some clones are missing; in checked studies, unresolved V genes explain under half, and the rest has no known cause. The DNA was the basis for D and trimming; V, J and clone size are from that table. The sample contains 63,000 or so clones, 73% of them found a single time. Less than 6.5% of the sample comes from the top ten.

This specimen was CD4+ T cells from PBMCs cultured with HIV peptides, taken before COVID-19 vaccination. This specimen's cell subset or site label, per the study, means: HIV-1 Nef peptide pool negative control/reference culture. The chain was built from TRBV5-1 and TRBJ2-1; the D segment could be TRBD2, given 6 matching bases. The clonotype comes from a human donor who had a prior SARS-CoV-2 infection. The DNA is TGCGCCAGCAGCCCCCGGGGCGCGGGGACTTACAATGAGCAGTTCTTC. It codes for CASSPRGAGTYNEQFF.